These 14 T cell receptor beta chains were sequenced from one sample in a study of T cell repertoires in aging, cancer and after chemotherapy. TRB rearrangements spanning V, D and J were amplified using mixed TRB-A/B primers. A single record per CDR3 protein comes from TCRdb applying MiXCR to the multiplex PCR reads. Of about 13,000 distinct CDR3 sequences in the sample, roughly 28% are singletons; the top ten hold 2% to 3%. TCR beta rearrangements were amplified from peripheral blood genomic DNA. The sequencing sample was made of blood. The receptors derive from a human donor in good health.

This clonotype is medium-sized. CDR3 region: CASSYRPTNEKLFF. The CDR3 nucleotides are TGTGCCAGCAGTTACAGGCCTACTAATGAAAAACTGTTTTTT. This chain links TRBV6-5 with TRBJ1-4; no clear D. Germline CDR1 is MNHEY and CDR2 is SVGAGI. This CDR3 contains 14 residues. V lost 2 bases and J 2 bases, leaving 6 bases between the germline ends.

This clonotype is classed as medium-sized. The chain couples TRBV7-2 to TRBJ1-2; no reliable D call. V lost 5 bases, J lost 1 base, and 5 bases lay in between. CDR3 length: 12 residues. Germline V lookup: CDR1 SGHTA, CDR2 FQGNSA. The CDR3 reads CASSPSNYGYTF. DNA of the CDR3: TGTGCCAGCAGCCCTAGTAACTATGGCTACACCTTC.

By frequency in the sample, this clonotype is medium-sized. This rearrangement joins TRBV19 to TRBJ2-7; unclear D gene. Germline CDR1 is LNHDA and CDR2 is SQIVND (reference sequence). V lost 5 bases and J lost 3, with 5 bases in between. The length of the CDR3 is 11 residues. The CDR3 is CASSLGYEQYF. The CDR3 DNA reads TGTGCCAGTAGTCTCGGCTACGAGCAGTACTTC.

The rearrangement joins TRBV25-1 to TRBJ1-1; TRBD1 matches 7 bases. Per the germline V gene, CDR1 is MGHDK and CDR2 is SYGVNS. This CDR3 is built from 11 residues. V shed 6 bases, J shed 8 bases, and the junction held 3 bases outside the gene matches. As DNA, the CDR3 is TGTGCCAGCAGGGGGACAGTAGAAGCTTTCTTT. It yields the protein CASRGTVEAFF.

On this clonotype itself: An end of the junction does not agree with germline; a read error may underlie this. The V and J genes are TRBV4-3 and TRBJ1-1, with 9 positions matching TRBD1. The germline gives CDR1 LGHNA, CDR2 YSLEER. CDR3 size: 15 residues. The DNA of the CDR3 is TGTGCCAGCAGCCGAGCGGGACAGGGAGCCACTGAAGCTTTCTTT. It specifies CASSRAGQGATEAFF.

This clonotype is termed medium-sized (0.01 to 0.1%). Here the CDR3 DNA reads TGCAGCGTTGATGGGGGTGTCTACAATGAGCAGTTCTTC. Translated, it gives CSVDGGVYNEQFF. The rearrangement links TRBV29-1 to TRBJ2-1, with D perhaps assigned TRBD1 or TRBD2 (5 bases each). The germline V and J ends were trimmed by 3 bases and 3 bases, with 9 bases remaining between them. Germline assignment: CDR1 SQVTM and CDR2 ANQGSEA. The CDR3 spans 13 residues.

This clonotype has more than one count but fewer than ten. The V and J genes are TRBV6-2 or TRBV6-3 and TRBJ2-2; 7 positions match TRBD1. The germline gives CDR1 MNHEY, CDR2 SVGEGT. V shed 7 bases and J 2 bases; nucleotides not matched to a gene: 7. The CDR3 has 15 amino acids. CDR3 protein: CASNLGQVNTGELFF. The CDR3 nucleotides read TGTGCCAGCAATCTTGGACAGGTTAACACCGGGGAGCTGTTTTTT.

The chain couples TRBV13 to TRBJ1-3; D gene uncertain. The CDR3 totals 12 residues. The germline CDR1 and CDR2 sequences are PRHDT and FYEKMQ (reference sequence). V lost 2 bases and J 4 bases, leaving 3 bases between the germline ends. The CDR3 is CASSLWGNTIYF. CDR3 in DNA: TGTGCCAGCAGCTTATGGGGAAACACCATATATTTT.

CDR3 sequence: CASSKTESYEQYF. CDR3 sequence (DNA): TGCGCCAGCAGCAAGACTGAGTCCTACGAGCAGTACTTC. V gene TRBV5-1 combines with J gene TRBJ2-7, with D unclear. This CDR3 is built from 13 residues. Germline-derived CDR1 and CDR2 are SGHRS and YFSETQ. V was pared by 4 bases and J by 1 base, with 9 bases between. The variable domain in full, with the rest retrieved from reference TRBV5-1 and TRBJ2-7, is KAGVTQTPRYLIKTRGQQVTLSCSPISGHRSVSWYQQTPGQGLQFLFEYFSETQRNKGNFPGRFSGRQFSNSRSEMNVSTLELGDSALYLCASSKTESYEQYFGPGTRLTVT.

This clonotype was seen more than once but under ten times. The chain links TRBV27 to TRBJ2-1; the D is unclear. Trimming stripped 3 bases from V and 12 bases from J, with 15 bases between. The CDR3 sequence is 13 residues long. CDR1 and CDR2 (germline): MNHEY, SMNVEV (reference sequence). CDR3 coding DNA: TGTGCCAGCAGTTTGAGCACGCCCTTGGGGCAGTTCTTC. Translation gives CASSLSTPLGQFF.

The chain carries TRBV18 and TRBJ2-1, with D perhaps matching TRBD1 (6 bases). V shed 5 bases and J shed 7 bases, with 15 bases lying between them. Germline V CDR1 and CDR2: KGHSH, LQKENI. The CDR3 length is 14 residues. CDR3 in amino acids: CASSTGYISNEQFF. The CDR3 DNA sequence: TGTGCCAGCTCAACAGGGTATATTTCGAATGAGCAGTTCTTC.

This chain joins TRBV18 and TRBJ2-2, with TRBD1 matching 10 bases. V was clipped by 3 bases and J by 0 bases; unmatched bases: 4. The CDR3 is 17 amino acids. Germline-derived CDR1 and CDR2 are KGHSH and LQKENI. The CDR3 nucleotides read TGTGCCAGCTCACCGGGACAGGGGAATGCGAACACCGGGGAGCTGTTTTTT. This gives the protein CASSPGQGNANTGELFF.

By frequency in the sample, this clonotype is medium-sized (0.01 to 0.1%). V gene TRBV6-5 combines with J gene TRBJ1-2; D perhaps matches TRBD1 (5 bases). Germline assignment: CDR1 MNHEY and CDR2 SVGAGI. The V end lost 6 bases, the J end lost 4 bases, and 12 bases lay between the germline ends. The CDR3 extends over 13 amino acids. CDR3 sequence (DNA): TGTGCCAGCAGGGAAGGACATGGCTATGGCTACACCTTC. This sequence encodes CASREGHGYGYTF.

The chain combines TRBV5-8 with TRBJ2-3; 14 positions match TRBD2. Germline V gene data show CDR1 as SGHTS and CDR2 as YDEGEE. Trimming cost V 4 bases and J 1 base; bases outside gene matches: 5. The CDR3 length is 17 residues. CDR3 protein: CASSTGLAGAGTDTQYF. The CDR3 coding sequence is TGTGCCAGCAGCACGGGACTAGCGGGGGCAGGCACAGATACGCAGTATTTT. The complete variable domain, with remaining parts taken from reference TRBV5-8 and TRBJ2-3, reads EAGVTQSPTHLIKTRGQQATLRCSPISGHTSVYWYQQALGLGLQFLLWYDEGEERNRGNFPPRFSGRQFPNYSSELNVNALELEDSALYLCASSTGLAGAGTDTQYFGPGTRLTVL.